This T cell receptor beta chain is from a study of blood T cell repertoires in COVID-19. About the study: Acute and convalescent COVID-19 samples came from the United States, Italy and Spain.

Original handling: Amplification of reference gene primers was used by the study to estimate nucleated cell counts. Profiling relied on immunoSEQ multiplex PCR, and the TCRdb table lists in-frame clones only, not all of them. V and J calls and clone size are given by that table; D and trimming were obtained from the DNA. Of under 200,000 clones listed, 79% are singletons. The ends lost 4 bases at V and 1 base at J; junction bases unmatched: 6. The length of the CDR3 is 16 residues. Germline V lookup: CDR1 LNHNV, CDR2 YYDKDF (reference sequence). The chain carries TRBV15 and TRBJ2-7, with TRBD1 matching over 11 bases. This clonotype was obtained from a man aged 55 to 69 with active or convalescent COVID-19. Specimen: peripheral blood. As DNA, the CDR3 is TGTGCCACCAGCATTTGGGGACAGGGGGGTTCCTACGAGCAGTACTTC. Translation: CATSIWGQGGSYEQYF.